What follows describes a single TCR beta chain. The antigen is undetermined. This entry comes from a study of early T cells in non-severe SARS-CoV-2 infection. As for the study in general: Sequencing of bulk RNA from unsorted whole blood was done, without chain pairing.

Study-level points and caveats: CD4 and private specificities were missed by VDJdb matching, which favored anti-spike CD8 responses.

CDR1 and CDR2 from the germline V gene are MNHEY and SVGEGT. The CDR3 covers 12 residues. Trimming took off 5 bases at V and 10 bases at J, with 11 bases between the two ends. Each single cDNA molecule received a unique molecular identifier. MiXCR was run by TCRdb on the 5' RACE reads, yielding one entry per CDR3 protein. The sample lists tens of thousands of distinct CDR3 sequences; about 10% were seen once. This TCR came from an adult who was a healthcare worker with PCR-confirmed SARS-CoV-2 infection or an uninfected control (not recorded which). The sample comprised whole blood. This sequence joins TRBV6-2 or TRBV6-3 and TRBJ2-2; no reliable D call. The DNA of the CDR3 is TGTGCCAGCAGTCCCCCCGCCCCGGAGCTGTTTTTT. This translates into CASSPPAPELFF.